The sequence of this TCR beta chain was determined in a study of blood T cell repertoires in COVID-19. Study-level information: PBMCs, B-cell-depleted T cells, or T cells provided the cDNA or gDNA that made up the material.

Measured with immunoSEQ multiplex PCR; TCRdb has only the in-frame clones, and not every one. The sample lists roughly 62,000 clones; approximately 90% were seen once. The CDR3 totals 16 residues. The V segment lost 1 base and the J segment 2 bases; nucleotides outside the gene matches: 3. CDR1 is MNHNS and CDR2 is SASEGT in the germline V gene. The specimen sequenced was peripheral blood. The source of this sequence is a human donor with acute or convalescent COVID-19. The donor label of this sample is uncertain. This chain joins TRBV6-1 and TRBJ2-5; 11 bases are a match to TRBD2. The CDR3 spells CASSEEIAGGQETQYF. The CDR3 coding sequence is TGTGCCAGCAGTGAAGAAATAGCGGGAGGGCAAGAGACCCAGTACTTC.